This T cell receptor beta chain is from a study of beta chain features in type 1 diabetes. The investigators reverse transcribed all of the isolated RNA, so they sequenced expressed TCRB transcripts. Roughly 3.5 million reads per sample on average were obtained from naive, central memory and regulatory T cell samples. Data came from immunoSEQ multiplex PCR; TCRdb stores just in-frame clones and leaves some out. The sample shows roughly 140,000 clones, about a tenth of them seen only once. The germline V and J ends were trimmed by 5 bases and 5 bases, with 10 bases remaining between them. Germline assignment: CDR1 SGHAT and CDR2 FQDESV (reference sequence). The CDR3 runs 13 residues. Study findings and constraints: Researchers report that Type 1 diabetes patients had moderately but significantly shorter TCRB CDR3s across all four CD4+ subsets. A closer apparent resemblance between naive, central memory and Treg TCRB repertoires was seen in patients than in healthy donors. Overrepresentation of cells with high TCR expression could result from cDNA sequencing.

Notes on this clone: As yet, its antigen is unknown.

This sequence was found in a young man with type 1 diabetes. The rearrangement uses TRBV11-1 and TRBJ2-1; tentatively, D is TRBD1 (6 bases). Sequencing was performed on central memory CD4+ T cells from blood. DNA for the CDR3: TGTGCCAGCAGCGAGGACAGAAACAATGAGCAGTTCTTC. Translated: CASSEDRNNEQFF. Based on the CDR3 plus reference TRBV11-1 and TRBJ2-1, the full variable domain is EAEVAQSPRYKITEKSQAVAFWCDPISGHATLYWYRQILGQGPELLVQFQDESVVDDSQLPKDRFSAERLKGVDSTLKIQPAELGDSAMYLCASSEDRNNEQFFGPGTRLTVL.